Given below is one T cell receptor beta chain in context. This sample was taken from a study of blood T cell repertoires in COVID-19. V dropped 6 bases and J dropped 9 bases, with 18 bases sitting between them. The CDR3 sequence is 14 residues long. Germline-derived CDR1 and CDR2 are MNHEY and SVGAGI. Assay: immunoSEQ multiplex PCR; the TCRdb copy retains only in-frame clones and omits some. The repertoire has 120,000 to 150,000 clones, roughly 90% of them found once; the top ten carry over 0.8%. V gene TRBV6-5 combines with J gene TRBJ2-1, with a possible D match to TRBD1 (5 bases). The sequenced material came from peripheral blood. This TCR was sampled from a woman aged 45-60 years with acute or convalescent COVID-19. The DNA of the CDR3 is TGTGCCAGCAGCTACACTATCCCAGGGTCTGAGCAGTTCTTC. Its protein product is CASSYTIPGSEQFF.